This T cell receptor beta chain emerged from a study of T cells in Graves' hyperthyroidism and ophthalmopathy. Looking at the study overall: It was at initial diagnosis, before any treatment, that peripheral blood was collected. Overall study findings and caveats: Most thyroid clonotypes that were expanded above 0.001 also turned up in blood.

Germline V CDR1 and CDR2: SGHNT, YYREEE (reference sequence). This CDR3 is built from 17 residues. Absence of ophthalmopathy progression within 18 months defined stable Graves' hyperthyroidism. Concerning this clonotype itself: The antigen remains undetermined. This could be a read error, since a much larger clone is one nucleotide away.

What was amplified from RNA transcripts were TCR beta CDR3 regions. Using the HTBI primer set, a first-round RT-PCR was run on the TCR CDR3. TCRdb reprocessed the multiplex PCR reads with MiXCR, giving one entry per CDR3 protein. The data show around 300,000 distinct CDR3 sequences, roughly 13% seen once. This TCR derives from a woman in her thirties or forties with Graves' hyperthyroidism. The specimen sequenced was blood. The J gene is TRBJ2-2, the V gene TRBV5-4, with TRBD2 matching 8 bases. The CDR3, as DNA: TGTGCCAGCAGCCATCGCAAAGCGGGAGCGGTGGCCGGGGAGCTGTCTTTT. It yields the protein CASSHRKAGAVAGELSF.